This is a list of T cell receptor beta chains from one sample in a study of blood T cell repertoires in COVID-19. Libraries were prepared by immunoSEQ multiplex PCR; TCRdb keeps only in-frame clonotypes and omits some of them. The sample gives roughly 310,000 clones, about nine tenths of which show up once; less than 3% is in the top ten. The sample taken for sequencing was peripheral blood. The source is a woman in her thirties with COVID-19, enrolled during active disease. The CDR3 runs from the conserved cysteine through the conserved F or W. A D gene is named only where the DNA matches it firmly. Rows give clone size only sometimes, using once, few, many, or a class for an expanded clone.

>-|TRBJ2-2|TRBV7-2|TRBD2
TGTGCCAGCAGCTTAGATTCTAGCGGGAGCGCCGGGGAGCTGTTTTTT
CASSLDSSGSAGELFF
>-|TRBJ2-1|TRBV20-1|TRBD2
TGCAGTGCTAGTCGACTAGCGGACTCCTACAATGAGCAGTTCTTC
CSASRLADSYNEQFF
>-|TRBJ2-7|TRBV2|TRBD1
TGTGCCAGCAGTGAACCGCGGGACAGGGGGAACGAGCAGTACTTC
CASSEPRDRGNEQYF
>-|TRBJ2-7|TRBV13|-
TGTGCCAGCAGCTATACCGGGACTCAACCTTACGAGCAGTACTTC
CASSYTGTQPYEQYF
>-|TRBJ1-5|TRBV6-6|-
TGTGCCAGCAGTTACTCGATTCAGAATCAGCCCCAGCATTTT
CASSYSIQNQPQHF
>once|TRBJ2-1|TRBV30|-
TGTGCCTGGAGTGCCTCCACTAGAACTCCCTCTAATGAGCAGTTCTTC
CAWSASTRTPSNEQFF
>-|TRBJ2-3|TRBV5-6|-
TGTGCCAGCAGCTTGGGTACAGCCCCTAGCACAGATACGCAGTATTTT
CASSLGTAPSTDTQYF
>-|TRBJ1-5|TRBV5-1|-
TGCGCCAGCAGCGAGGGACAAAGGGATCAGCCCCAGCATTTT
CASSEGQRDQPQHF
>-|TRBJ1-5|TRBV10-2|-
TGCGCCAGCAAGAAGGCCCGGGGGGAAATACAGCCCCAGCATTTT
CASKKARGEIQPQHF
>-|TRBJ2-3|TRBV7-9|-
TGTGCCAGCAGCTTGGGAGGGGGGAGCCCCACAGATACGCAGTATTTT
CASSLGGGSPTDTQYF
>-|TRBJ1-5|TRBV12-5|TRBD1
TGTGCTAGTGGTTTGGTACTAGGGACAGTTAATCAGCCCCAGCATTTT
CASGLVLGTVNQPQHF
>-|TRBJ1-3|TRBV30|TRBD1
TGTGCCTGCACCAGGACAGGGAATACCGGAAACACCATATATTTT
CACTRTGNTGNTIYF
>once|TRBJ1-5|TRBV3-1/TRBV3-2|-
TGTGCCAGCAGCCAAGGGGGGGGTCAGCCCCAGCATTTT
CASSQGGGQPQHF
>-|TRBJ1-2|TRBV5-6|-
TGTGCCAGCAGCTGGGACACCGACTATGGCTACACCTTC
CASSWDTDYGYTF
>-|TRBJ1-1|TRBV11-2|TRBD1
TGTGCCAGCAGATTAGTAGGGACAGGGACAAGGAACACTGAAGCTTTCTTT
CASRLVGTGTRNTEAFF
>-|TRBJ1-2|TRBV27|TRBD1
TGTGCCAGCAGTTTATGGGGACAGGGGAGTGATGGCTACACCTTC
CASSLWGQGSDGYTF
>-|TRBJ2-7|TRBV21-1|-
TGTGCCAGCATATGGCCCGGGAGGGCCTGGGAGCAGTACTTC
CASIWPGRAWEQYF
>-|TRBJ1-5|TRBV6-5|TRBD1
TGTGCCACCGGGACAGGGGGCAGTCAGCCCCAGCATTTT
CATGTGGSQPQHF
>few|TRBJ1-1|TRBV6-1|-
TGTGCCAGCAGTGAAGGCGGGATGAACACTGAAGCTTTCTTT
CASSEGGMNTEAFF
>-|TRBJ1-5|TRBV5-1|-
TGCGCCAGCAGCTTGGGTGGAGCGAATCAGCCCCAGCATTTT
CASSLGGANQPQHF
>-|TRBJ2-3|TRBV7-9|-
TGTGCCAGCCGCATGGGGGCGACCTACACAGATACGCAGTATTTT
CASRMGATYTDTQYF
>-|TRBJ1-2|TRBV11-2|TRBD1
TGTGCCAGCAGCTTAGGCGGGACAGGGGAAATCTATGGCTACACCTTC
CASSLGGTGEIYGYTF
>-|TRBJ1-3|TRBV18|-
TGTGCCAGCTCACCGGCCATCTCTGGAAACACCATATATTTT
CASSPAISGNTIYF
>-|TRBJ1-4|TRBV2|TRBD1
TGTGCCAGCAGTTCCGGGACAGAAGTTAAAAAACTGTTTTTT
CASSSGTEVKKLFF
>-|TRBJ2-7|TRBV6-1|-
TGTGCCAGCAGTGAATATAAAAACGGGTACGAGCAGTACTTC
CASSEYKNGYEQYF
>-|TRBJ1-2|TRBV25-1|TRBD1
TGTGCCAGCAGGGGGGACAGGGGGAACTATGGCTACACCTTC
CASRGDRGNYGYTF
>-|TRBJ1-1|TRBV29-1|-
TGCAGCGCCTCCGAGGGCACGGGGAACACTGAAGCTTTCTTT
CSASEGTGNTEAFF
>-|TRBJ2-3|TRBV12-3/TRBV12-4|-
TGTGCCAGCAGTTTCCTCACAGATACGCAGTATTTT
CASSFLTDTQYF
>-|TRBJ1-2|TRBV19|TRBD1
TGTGCCAGTAGTATTCGGGACAGCCTGTATGGCTACACCTTC
CASSIRDSLYGYTF
>-|TRBJ2-1|TRBV11-2|-
TGTGCCAGCAGCTCCTTCACTAGATCGGACAATGAGCAGTTCTTC
CASSSFTRSDNEQFF
>-|TRBJ2-3|TRBV19|TRBD2
TGTGCCAGTAGTAAACCGGGACTAGCGACTAGCACAGATACGCAGTATTTT
CASSKPGLATSTDTQYF
>once|TRBJ1-1|TRBV30|-
TGTGCCTGGAGTGGAGGCCGTGCGAACACTGAAGCTTTCTTT
CAWSGGRANTEAFF
>once|TRBJ2-1|TRBV7-9|TRBD2
TGTGCCAGCAGCTTAGCGGGGCAGGGAGGGCCCTACAATGAGCAGTTCTTC
CASSLAGQGGPYNEQFF
>-|TRBJ1-1|TRBV9|-
TGTGCCAGCAGCGTTCTTTCGGACACTGAAGCTTTCTTT
CASSVLSDTEAFF
>-|TRBJ1-2|TRBV24-1|-
TGTGCCACCAGTGATTTGGGCACCATTAACTATGGCTACACCTTC
CATSDLGTINYGYTF
>once|TRBJ2-5|TRBV5-6|TRBD2
TGTGCCAGCAGCTTGACAGCGGGACCCCTCCAAGAGACCCAGTACTTC
CASSLTAGPLQETQYF
>-|TRBJ2-5|TRBV29-1|TRBD2
TGCAGCGTGAGACTAGCGGGAGGGCCGGGGGAGACCCAGTACTTC
CSVRLAGGPGETQYF
>-|TRBJ2-5|TRBV18|-
TGTGCCAGCTCCGCGGGGGAGACCCAGTACTTC
CASSAGETQYF
>-|TRBJ1-1|TRBV6-4|-
TGTGCCAGCAGTGACCCCCAACTCACGGGTACAGGAGAAGTGGAAGCTTTCTTT
CASSDPQLTGTGEVEAFF
>-|TRBJ1-5|TRBV29-1|TRBD1
TGCAGCGCCTCAGGGGGCGCGAATCAGCCCCAGCATTTT
CSASGGANQPQHF
>-|TRBJ1-3|TRBV6-5|-
TGTGCCAGCAGGATTGGACTATACTCTGGAAACACCATATATTTT
CASRIGLYSGNTIYF
>-|TRBJ2-7|TRBV7-6|-
TGTGCCAGCAGCTTAGAAGCGCAGGGCGACGAGCAGTACTTC
CASSLEAQGDEQYF
>-|TRBJ1-4|TRBV5-1|-
TGCGCCAGCAGCCCCTACCCGGATGAAAAACTGTTTTTT
CASSPYPDEKLFF
>-|TRBJ1-2|TRBV28|-
TGTGCCAGCAGTTTGCGCATCACTACAAGTGGCTACACCTTC
CASSLRITTSGYTF
>-|TRBJ2-7|TRBV20-1|-
TGCAGTGCTAGTGTCCTCGGGACACTCTACGAGCAGTACTTC
CSASVLGTLYEQYF
>-|TRBJ1-4|TRBV19|-
TGTGCCAGTACAGGGGCAACTAATGAAAAACTGTTTTTT
CASTGATNEKLFF
>-|TRBJ1-1|TRBV5-1|TRBD1
TGCGCCAGCAGCTTGCAACAGGGGGATTATACTGAAGCTTTCTTT
CASSLQQGDYTEAFF
>-|TRBJ1-6|TRBV10-3|-
TGTGCCATCAGTGAAGGGTCCGGGGTTGATTCACCCCTCCACTTT
CAISEGSGVDSPLHF
>-|TRBJ2-2|TRBV27|-
TGTGCCAGCAGATTGGGCGGGCACACCGGGGAGCTGTTTTTT
CASRLGGHTGELFF
>-|TRBJ1-5|TRBV19|TRBD1
TGTGCCAGTAGTATAAAGCCGCGGACAGGGCTAAATCAGCCCCAGCATTTT
CASSIKPRTGLNQPQHF
>-|TRBJ2-3|TRBV7-2|-
TGTGCCAGCAGCCTATCGGGAGATACGCAGTATTTT
CASSLSGDTQYF
>-|TRBJ2-7|TRBV11-2|TRBD2
TGTGCCAGCAGTCGAGCGGGAGATGTCTACGAGCAGTACTTC
CASSRAGDVYEQYF